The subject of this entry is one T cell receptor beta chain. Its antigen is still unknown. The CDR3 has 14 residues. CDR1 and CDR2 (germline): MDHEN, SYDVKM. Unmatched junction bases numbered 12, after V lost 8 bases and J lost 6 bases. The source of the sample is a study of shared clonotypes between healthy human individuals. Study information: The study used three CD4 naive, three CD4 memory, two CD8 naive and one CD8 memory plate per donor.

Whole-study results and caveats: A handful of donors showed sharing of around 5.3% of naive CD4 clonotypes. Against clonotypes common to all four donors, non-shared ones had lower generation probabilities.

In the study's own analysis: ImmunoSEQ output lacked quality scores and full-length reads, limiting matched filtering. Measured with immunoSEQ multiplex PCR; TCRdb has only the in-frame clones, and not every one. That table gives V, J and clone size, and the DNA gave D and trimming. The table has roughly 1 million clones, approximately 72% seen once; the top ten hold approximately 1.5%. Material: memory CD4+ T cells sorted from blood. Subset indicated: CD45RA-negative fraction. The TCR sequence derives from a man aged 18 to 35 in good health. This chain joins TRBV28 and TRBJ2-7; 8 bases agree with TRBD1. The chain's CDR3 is CASGLTGGFPEQYF. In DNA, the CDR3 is TGTGCCAGCGGATTAACAGGGGGATTCCCCGAGCAGTACTTC.